This is a list of T cell receptor beta chains from one sample in a study of blood T cells in healthy people across ages. MiXCR, run by TCRdb on the 5' RACE reads, gives a single entry per CDR3 protein. The sample lists about 1.5 million distinct CDR3 sequences; under 55% were seen once. Sequenced input: blood. The receptors here all came from a young woman in good health. Each CDR3 is given with its conserved first and last residue. The D gene is left open where the match is weak. Clone size is not always given. Where it is, it says once, few, many or a class for expanded clones.

d_gene: TRBD1
v_gene: TRBV7-2
j_gene: TRBJ2-7
abundance: NA
CDR3aa: CASSLAFGTGEQYF
CDR3nt: TGTGCCAGCAGCTTAGCCTTTGGGACAGGCGAGCAGTACTTC

d_gene: NA
v_gene: TRBV9
j_gene: TRBJ2-7
abundance: NA
CDR3aa: CASSPGISSTSYEQYF
CDR3nt: TGTGCCAGCAGCCCAGGCATTAGTTCGACCTCCTACGAGCAGTACTTC

d_gene: NA
v_gene: TRBV3-1
j_gene: TRBJ2-3
abundance: NA
CDR3aa: CASSQGRSWGVTRYF
CDR3nt: TGTGCCAGCAGCCAGGGGCGGTCGTGGGGTGTTACGCGGTATTTT

d_gene: TRBD2
v_gene: TRBV2
j_gene: TRBJ2-7
abundance: NA
CDR3aa: CASSEGTSGGSYEQYF
CDR3nt: TGTGCCAGCAGTGAAGGTACTAGCGGGGGAAGCTACGAGCAGTACTTC

d_gene: NA
v_gene: TRBV6-5
j_gene: TRBJ1-1
abundance: NA
CDR3aa: CASSYSGRPRTEAFF
CDR3nt: TGTGCCAGCAGTTACTCTGGAAGACCGCGAACTGAAGCTTTCTTT

d_gene: NA
v_gene: TRBV13
j_gene: TRBJ1-5
abundance: few
CDR3aa: CASSVGLQPQHF
CDR3nt: TGTGCCAGCAGCGTGGGACTTCAGCCCCAGCATTTT

d_gene: TRBD2
v_gene: TRBV12-3/TRBV12-4
j_gene: TRBJ2-2
abundance: few
CDR3aa: CASSATTSGNGELFF
CDR3nt: TGTGCCAGCAGTGCTACCACCAGCGGGAACGGGGAGCTGTTTTTT

d_gene: NA
v_gene: TRBV18
j_gene: TRBJ2-7
abundance: few
CDR3aa: CASSPSGVSYEQYF
CDR3nt: TGTGCCAGCTCACCATCGGGGGTTTCCTACGAGCAGTACTTC

d_gene: TRBD1
v_gene: TRBV28
j_gene: TRBJ2-2
abundance: NA
CDR3aa: CASSGPGTGWNTGELFF
CDR3nt: TGTGCCAGCAGCGGACCCGGGACAGGGTGGAACACCGGGGAGCTGTTTTTT

d_gene: TRBD1
v_gene: TRBV12-3/TRBV12-4
j_gene: TRBJ1-2
abundance: few
CDR3aa: CASSQGALSYGYTF
CDR3nt: TGTGCCAGCAGTCAGGGGGCGCTGAGCTATGGCTACACCTTC

d_gene: TRBD1
v_gene: TRBV5-6
j_gene: TRBJ1-2
abundance: NA
CDR3aa: CASSRDRKNYGYTF
CDR3nt: TGTGCCAGCAGCAGGGACAGAAAGAACTATGGCTACACCTTC